The clone carrying this TCR beta chain was counted a few times. A much bigger clone sits one base away, suggesting this may be a read error. The V gene end was trimmed by 4 bases and the J gene end by 7 bases; junction bases not matched to a gene: 8. Germline V gene lookup returns CDR1 MNHEY and CDR2 SVGEGT. CDR3 length: 15 residues. TCRdb analysed the 5' RACE reads with MiXCR anew, one entry per CDR3 protein. Found here are about 5,800 distinct CDR3 sequences, approximately 31% of them singletons; the top ten hold less than 8%. This receptor was taken from a female donor with breast cancer. Sequences were obtained from memory CD4+ T cells sorted from a lymph node. As to subset: memory CD4+ T cells, CD4+CD45RO+CD25-. The chain links TRBV6-2 or TRBV6-3 to TRBJ2-2, with TRBD1 matching 8 bases. The CDR3 DNA reads as TGTGCCAGCAGTTGTGGACAGGGAAGGAACGGGGAGCTGTTTTTT. Amino acid sequence: CASSCGQGRNGELFF.